The 24 T cell receptor beta chains reported below all come from one sample, sequenced in a study of radiotherapy plus CTLA-4 blockade in lung cancer listed by TCRdb under 2018. The library was produced with the immunoSEQ multiplex PCR assay. Here the immuneACCESS table is served through TCRdb, limited to in-frame sequences with V and J called. Missing clones are a known gap in these copies; in checked studies unresolved V genes cover under half, and the rest lacks a known reason. The sample table contains 120,000 or so clones; only one count was recorded for 75% to 80% of them. The top ten constitute roughly 5% of the sample. The source material was peripheral blood, sampled from a patient treated with radiotherapy plus ipilimumab. All receptors come from a human donor with non-small cell lung cancer who had a partial response to radiotherapy plus ipilimumab.

J is TRBJ1-1 and V is TRBV21-1; the D call in the table, TRBD1, was not verified against the DNA. TRBV21-1 is a listed pseudogene. This CDR3 comprises 17 residues. CDR3 nucleotide sequence: TGTGCCAGCAGAGGGGATTATCGGGACAGGAGACTCGATGAAGCTTTCTTT. This sequence encodes CASRGDYRDRRLDEAFF.

The chain carries TRBV5-1 and TRBJ1-3; 9 nucleotides agree with TRBD1. CDR1 is SGHRS, CDR2 YFSETQ, per germline. This CDR3 spans 14 amino acids. V trimming: 4 bases; J trimming: 4 bases; junction bases outside the gene matches: 3. As DNA, the CDR3 is TGCGCCAGCAGCCGGACAGGGGAGGGAAACACCATATATTTT. This codes for CASSRTGEGNTIYF.

V gene TRBV28 combines with J gene TRBJ2-1, with 8 bases aligning to TRBD1. Germline trimming cut 1 base from V and 10 bases from J; bases unmatched to any gene: 9. The CDR3 is 15 residues long. CDR1 and CDR2 from the germline V gene are MDHEN and SYDVKM. The DNA of the CDR3 is TGTGCCAGCAGTTTATCCGGGACAGGCCCAGACGAGCAGTTCTTC. Amino acid sequence: CASSLSGTGPDEQFF.

The chain couples TRBV4-3 to TRBJ2-6; no firm D call. V lost 4 bases and J lost 0, with 13 bases in between. CDR1 and CDR2 (germline): LGHNA, YSLEER. The CDR3 runs to 17 residues. The CDR3 loop reads CASSRAHRGSGANVLTF. The CDR3 coding sequence is TGCGCCAGCAGCCGAGCACACCGCGGCTCTGGGGCCAACGTCCTGACTTTC.

This sequence joins TRBV30 and TRBJ1-1; TRBD1 might be the D (6 bases). Trimming cost V 3 bases and J 6 bases, with 11 bases left between them. The CDR3 loop spans 12 amino acids. Germline V lookup: CDR1 GTSNPN, CDR2 SVGIG (reference sequence). CDR3 loop: CAWRSGAAEAFF. The DNA for the CDR3 is TGTGCCTGGAGATCAGGGGCCGCTGAAGCTTTCTTT.

The gene calls are TRBV9 and TRBJ1-1, with TRBD1 matching over 7 bases. Losses at the gene ends were 3 bases for V and 4 bases for J; bases not matched to a gene: 9. Germline V gives CDR1 SGDLS, CDR2 YYNGEE. The CDR3 sequence is 15 residues long. CDR3 nucleotide sequence: TGTGCCAGCAGCGAGGGGGCGGGGCTGGGCACTGAAGCTTTCTTT. Translation: CASSEGAGLGTEAFF.

This chain links TRBV27 with TRBJ2-2; TRBD2 agrees at 8 bases. Germline values: CDR1 MNHEY, CDR2 SMNVEV (reference sequence). Unmatched junction bases numbered 13, after V lost 3 bases and J lost 7 bases. The CDR3 loop spans 17 amino acids. CDR3 nucleotides: TGTGCCAGCAGTTTGTCGGCTAGCGGGTTAATGGGCGGGGAGCTGTTTTTT. Its protein product is CASSLSASGLMGGELFF.

This rearrangement joins TRBV11-3 to TRBJ1-1; 7 bases are a match to TRBD1. The CDR3 is made up of 13 amino acids. The germline gives CDR1 SGHNT, CDR2 YENEEA. V lost 5 bases, J lost 5 bases, and 5 bases stayed unmatched. CDR3 amino acids: CASSRQGGTEAFF. CDR3 coding DNA: TGTGCCAGCAGCCGACAGGGTGGGACTGAAGCTTTCTTT.

This clone was found once. The V gene is TRBV6-5, the J gene TRBJ1-2, with 8 bases matching TRBD1. CDR1 MNHEY and CDR2 SVGAGI come from the germline V gene. Trimming removed 2 bases from V and 6 bases from J; junction bases left unmatched: 11. The CDR3 is made up of 16 amino acids. Written as DNA, the CDR3 is TGTGCCAGCAGTTACGGGAAACGGACAGGGAGGGATGGCTACACCTTC. Translation gives CASSYGKRTGRDGYTF.

The genes are TRBV4-2 and TRBJ2-3; TRBD2 matches 11 bases. The J segment lost 1 base and the V segment lost 0 bases, leaving 6 bases of the junction unmatched. CDR3 length: 18 residues. Germline CDR1 and CDR2: LGHNA and YNFKEQ. CDR3 residues: CASSQDLLAGVGTDTQYF. The CDR3 nucleotides are TGTGCCAGCAGCCAAGACCTACTAGCGGGAGTGGGCACAGATACGCAGTATTTT.

V and J are TRBV9 and TRBJ2-1; the match to TRBD2 covers 7 bases. This CDR3 is 16 amino acids long. Looked up from germline, CDR1 is SGDLS and CDR2 is YYNGEE. V lost 0 bases, J lost 0 bases, and 3 bases stayed unmatched. The CDR3, as DNA: TGTGCCAGCAGCGTAGATACTAGCGACTCCTACAATGAGCAGTTCTTC. Amino acids: CASSVDTSDSYNEQFF.

This chain joins TRBV7-2 and TRBJ1-1; maybe TRBD1 (6 bases). The germline gives CDR1 SGHTA, CDR2 FQGNSA. This CDR3 has 15 amino acids. V lost 1 base and J lost 1, with 10 bases in between. CDR3 nucleotide sequence: TGTGCCAGCAGCTTAGTTCAGGGGTCGAACACTGAAGCTTTCTTT. It codes for CASSLVQGSNTEAFF.

The gene calls are TRBV7-9 and TRBJ1-5, with 9 positions matching TRBD1. Per germline, CDR1 SEHNR and CDR2 FQNEAQ (reference sequence). The CDR3 consists of 15 residues. V gave up 5 bases and J gave up 3 bases; unmatched junction bases: 5. The CDR3 DNA reads TGTGCCAGCAGCCAGGGACAGGGTAACAATCAGCCCCAGCATTTT. Amino acids: CASSQGQGNNQPQHF.

This clone was observed a few times. This sequence joins TRBV18 and TRBJ2-2; D unclear. This CDR3 has 17 residues. Germline-derived CDR1 and CDR2 are KGHSH and LQKENI. The V end lost 3 bases, the J end lost 4 bases, and 18 bases lay between the germline ends. The CDR3 nucleotides are TGTGCCAGCTCACCCTCCCCCTCCGGTAGAGGCACCGGGGAGCTGTTTTTT. This sequence encodes CASSPSPSGRGTGELFF.

The J gene is TRBJ1-2, the V gene TRBV27; D unresolved. Germline V CDR1 and CDR2: MNHEY, SMNVEV (reference sequence). Trimming cost V 5 bases and J 7 bases, with 14 bases left between them. This CDR3 region has 13 residues. Written as DNA, the CDR3 is TGTGCCAGCAGTCCCCGCTCGAGGATTGGCTACACCTTC. It encodes CASSPRSRIGYTF.

This clone turned up a few times. The chain couples TRBV4-1 to TRBJ2-1, with D tentatively TRBD1 (5 bases). Germline CDR1 is MGHRA and CDR2 is YSYEKL. The CDR3 consists of 16 residues. Trimming shortened V by 1 base and J by 6 bases, and 16 bases separated the two germline ends. The CDR3 DNA is TGCGCCAGCAGCCAAGTGGACACCGGGTGGGGCAATGAGCAGTTCTTC. It translates to CASSQVDTGWGNEQFF.

This rearrangement joins TRBV7-8 to TRBJ2-1; D possibly corresponds to TRBD2 (5 bases). The CDR3 is made up of 14 amino acids. V lost 3 bases and J 8 bases, leaving 14 bases between the germline ends. Per germline, CDR1 SGHVS and CDR2 FQNEAQ. The CDR3 region has the DNA TGTGCCAGCAGCTTTTGGGAGATCGCCCATGAGCAGTTCTTC. It translates to CASSFWEIAHEQFF. Full variable domain (outside the CDR3, taken from reference TRBV7-8 and TRBJ2-1): GAGVSQSPRYKVAKRGQDVALRCDPISGHVSLFWYQQALGQGPEFLTYFQNEAQLDKSGLPSDRFFAERPEGSVSTLKIQRTQQEDSAVYLCASSFWEIAHEQFFGPGTRLTVL.

This chain uses TRBV4-2 with TRBJ1-1; 7 bases agree with TRBD1. This CDR3 spans 15 amino acids. Germline V CDR1 and CDR2: LGHNA, YNFKEQ. The V segment lost 0 bases and the J segment 11 bases; nucleotides outside the gene matches: 12. Here the CDR3 DNA reads TGTGCCAGCAGCCAAGACCGGACAGGTCCGCCGGGGGCTTTCTTT. Residues: CASSQDRTGPPGAFF.

The chain couples TRBV28 to TRBJ2-5; a possible D gene is TRBD2 (7 bases). Between the trimmed V and J ends, which lost 7 bases and 2 bases, there was a span of 17 bases. This CDR3 region has 15 residues. Germline V CDR1 and CDR2: MDHEN, SYDVKM. CDR3 coding DNA: TGTGCCAGCACCGCATGGGGGGGGACACAAGAGACCCAGTACTTC. Translation gives CASTAWGGTQETQYF.

The chain has TRBV28 and TRBJ2-2; the D gene is possibly TRBD2 (5 bases). V gave up 1 base and J gave up 6 bases, with 15 bases separating them. The CDR3 consists of 16 residues. Germline loops: CDR1 MDHEN, CDR2 SYDVKM. DNA for the CDR3: TGTGCCAGCAGTTTATTTGGGCTAGAGGGTCCCGGGGAGCTGTTTTTT. Protein: CASSLFGLEGPGELFF.

V and J are TRBV6-1 and TRBJ1-6; TRBD1 is a possible D gene (5 bases). The CDR3 consists of 13 residues. Trimming took 1 base from V and 9 from J, leaving 7 bases between them. Germline V CDR1 and CDR2: MNHNS, SASEGT. The CDR3 nucleotides read TGTGCCAGCAGTGAAGGGACAAGTTCACCCCTCCACTTT. It encodes CASSEGTSSPLHF.

This clone was observed once. This sequence joins TRBV18 and TRBJ2-2; 8 bases match TRBD1. The germline V gene encodes CDR1 KGHSH and CDR2 LQKENI. The CDR3 runs to 15 residues. J was trimmed by 5 bases and V by 5 bases; bases with no gene match: 7. CDR3 DNA sequence: TGTGCCAGCTCAACCCAGGGGGCACTGACCGGGGAGCTGTTTTTT. As protein: CASSTQGALTGELFF.

The chain combines TRBV5-1 with TRBJ1-3, with D perhaps TRBD1 (6 bases). The germline V and J ends were trimmed by 4 bases and 0 bases, with 14 bases remaining between them. CDR3 length equals 16 residues. Germline V gene lookup returns CDR1 SGHRS and CDR2 YFSETQ. CDR3 nucleotides: TGCGCCAGCAGCGTACAGACAGGCAACTCTGGAAACACCATATATTTT. Translation gives CASSVQTGNSGNTIYF. The entire variable domain, with the rest obtained from reference TRBV5-1 and TRBJ1-3, is as follows: KAGVTQTPRYLIKTRGQQVTLSCSPISGHRSVSWYQQTPGQGLQFLFEYFSETQRNKGNFPGRFSGRQFSNSRSEMNVSTLELGDSALYLCASSVQTGNSGNTIYFGEGSWLTVV.

This chain connects TRBV5-1 to TRBJ2-3, with 7 bases lining up with TRBD2. This CDR3 is 15 amino acids long. Germline-derived CDR1 and CDR2 are SGHRS and YFSETQ. J was trimmed by 6 bases and V by 4 bases; bases with no gene match: 11. This CDR3 is CASSLGASGGDTQYF. The CDR3 nucleotides are TGCGCCAGCAGCCTCGGGGCTAGCGGAGGGGATACGCAGTATTTT.